Shown below are 13 T cell receptor beta chains from a single sample sequenced in a study of blood T cell repertoires in COVID-19. Assay used: immunoSEQ multiplex PCR; TCRdb lists only in-frame clones, some missing. The sample records some 76,000 clones, 70% to 90% being singletons. The material sequenced was peripheral blood. The receptor set was obtained from a woman aged 55-70 years with acute or convalescent COVID-19.

The chain joins TRBV30 to TRBJ1-4; TRBD1 matches at 7 bases. The CDR3 covers 14 residues. Germline V CDR1 and CDR2: GTSNPN, SVGIG (reference sequence). V gave up 2 bases and J gave up 3 bases; unmatched junction bases: 3. The CDR3 protein is CAWSFGQANEKLFF. The CDR3 bases are TGTGCCTGGAGTTTTGGACAGGCTAATGAAAAACTGTTTTTT. Variable domain in full (rest from reference TRBV30 and TRBJ1-4): SQTIHQWPATLVQPVGSPLSLECTVEGTSNPNLYWYRQAAGRGLQLLFYSVGIGQISSEVPQNLSASRPQDRQFILSSKKLLLSDSGFYLCAWSFGQANEKLFFGSGTQLSVL.

This chain uses TRBV27 with TRBJ2-7, with 9 positions matching TRBD1. Germline CDR1 MNHEY, CDR2 SMNVEV (reference sequence). With V trimmed by 3 bases and J by 5 bases, 5 bases remained unmatched. The CDR3 extends over 14 amino acids. The CDR3 sequence is CASSFRTGGNEQYF. The CDR3 nucleotides read TGTGCCAGCAGTTTTAGAACAGGGGGCAACGAGCAGTACTTC.

This sequence joins TRBV6-5 and TRBJ2-3, with TRBD2 matching over 7 bases. Germline assignment: CDR1 MNHEY and CDR2 SVGAGI. V shed 5 bases and J 0 bases; nucleotides not matched to a gene: 5. This CDR3 region has 15 residues. CDR3 amino acids: CASSKRRGSTDTQYF. The CDR3 region has the DNA TGTGCCAGCAGTAAGAGGCGGGGGAGCACAGATACGCAGTATTTT.

The chain links TRBV7-9 to TRBJ2-2, with 8 positions matching TRBD1. Germline V CDR1 and CDR2: SEHNR, FQNEAQ (reference sequence). The ends lost 11 bases at V and 2 bases at J; junction bases unmatched: 4. CDR3 length: 13 residues. The CDR3 sequence is CASGTGNTGELFF. The CDR3 DNA follows: TGTGCCTCCGGGACAGGCAACACCGGGGAGCTGTTTTTT.

V usage is TRBV9 and J usage is TRBJ2-1; 7 bases map to TRBD2. Trimming removed 1 base from V and 1 base from J; junction bases left unmatched: 5. Germline V gene sequence: CDR1 SGDLS, CDR2 YYNGEE. The CDR3 is 16 residues long. CDR3 sequence (DNA): TGTGCCAGCAGCGTATTGGAGCGGGGATCCTACAATGAGCAGTTCTTC. Protein product: CASSVLERGSYNEQFF.

The J gene is TRBJ1-1, the V gene TRBV11-3; D call uncertain. Germline V gene lookup returns CDR1 SGHNT and CDR2 YENEEA. V lost 3 bases and J 5 bases, leaving 10 bases between the germline ends. The CDR3 loop spans 13 amino acids. The CDR3 DNA is TGTGCCAGCAGCTTTTACGGGGAAACTGAAGCTTTCTTT. Its translation: CASSFYGETEAFF.

This clone was seen only once. The chain links TRBV18 to TRBJ1-3; no reliable D call. The germline gives CDR1 KGHSH, CDR2 LQKENI. Trimming stripped 1 base from V and 3 bases from J, with 13 bases between. The CDR3 spans 16 residues. CDR3 coding DNA: TGTGCCAGCTCACCACTTGGGCCGGGGAATGGAAACACCATATATTTT. It codes for CASSPLGPGNGNTIYF.

This clone occurred once. V usage is TRBV3-1 (or the pseudogene TRBV3-2) and J usage is TRBJ1-2, with 8 bases identical to TRBD1. Looked up from germline, CDR1 is LGHDT and CDR2 is YNNKEL (reference sequence). V dropped 1 base and J dropped 2; count of bases not matched to a gene: 3. The length of the CDR3 is 15 residues. The CDR3 nucleotides read TGTGCCAGCAGCCAAGTTGGACAGGGAAACTATGGCTACACCTTC. It encodes CASSQVGQGNYGYTF.

The chain uses TRBV9 and TRBJ2-1, with 10 bases matching TRBD2. Germline loops: CDR1 SGDLS, CDR2 YYNGEE. The CDR3 covers 15 residues. Unmatched junction bases numbered 6, after V lost 3 bases and J lost 6 bases. DNA of the CDR3: TGTGCCAGCAGCGAGAGTCTAGCGGGGGTCAATGAGCAGTTCTTC. This sequence encodes CASSESLAGVNEQFF.

The genes are TRBV5-5 and TRBJ1-1; tentative D call: TRBD1 (5 bases). Germline V gene data show CDR1 as SGHKS and CDR2 as YYEKEE (reference sequence). Trimming removed 0 bases from V and 7 bases from J, with 10 bases in between. The CDR3 totals 13 residues. The CDR3 DNA follows: TGTGCCAGCAGCTTGGCCAGGGAGGGTGAAGCTTTCTTT. Amino acids: CASSLAREGEAFF.

The chain is built from TRBV3-1 (or the pseudogene TRBV3-2) and TRBJ2-3; 7 bases map to TRBD2. V was clipped by 6 bases and J by 1 base; unmatched bases: 10. Germline assignment: CDR1 LGHDT and CDR2 YNNKEL (reference sequence). The CDR3 loop spans 16 amino acids. CDR3 loop: CASSPLGGGGTDTQYF. Here the CDR3 DNA reads TGTGCCAGCAGTCCCCTTGGGGGGGGTGGCACAGATACGCAGTATTTT.

V usage is TRBV19 and J usage is TRBJ2-7; D is unresolved. This CDR3 is built from 15 residues. Trimming pared 0 bases from V and 6 bases from J, leaving 15 bases between. Looked up from germline, CDR1 is LNHDA and CDR2 is SQIVND (reference sequence). CDR3 sequence (DNA): TGTGCCAGTAGTATAGATGGGTCGCGGTTCTCCGAGCAGTACTTC. It encodes CASSIDGSRFSEQYF.

The chain carries TRBV5-6 and TRBJ1-4; D is ambiguous. The CDR3 length is 16 residues. With 2 bases removed from V and 8 bases from J, the gap between germline ends came to 19 bases. CDR1 is SGHDT and CDR2 is YYEEEE in the germline V gene. The CDR3 region is CASSFWRGKEVEKLFF. The CDR3 DNA reads TGTGCCAGCAGCTTTTGGCGGGGAAAGGAGGTCGAAAAACTGTTTTTT.